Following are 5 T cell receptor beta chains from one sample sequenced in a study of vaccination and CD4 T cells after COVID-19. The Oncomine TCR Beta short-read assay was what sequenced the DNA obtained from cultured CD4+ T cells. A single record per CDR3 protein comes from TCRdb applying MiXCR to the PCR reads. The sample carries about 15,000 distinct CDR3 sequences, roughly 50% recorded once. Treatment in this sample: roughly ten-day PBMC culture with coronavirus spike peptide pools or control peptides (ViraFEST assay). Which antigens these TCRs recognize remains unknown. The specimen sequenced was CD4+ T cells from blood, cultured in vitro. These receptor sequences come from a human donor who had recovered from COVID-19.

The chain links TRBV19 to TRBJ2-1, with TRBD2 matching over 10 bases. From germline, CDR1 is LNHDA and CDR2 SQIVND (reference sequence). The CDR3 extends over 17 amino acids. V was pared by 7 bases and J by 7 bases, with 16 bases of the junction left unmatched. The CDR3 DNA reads TGTGCCAGTACCGGCGCTAGCGGGAGCTCAAGGAGGAATGAGCAGTTCTTC. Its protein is CASTGASGSSRRNEQFF.

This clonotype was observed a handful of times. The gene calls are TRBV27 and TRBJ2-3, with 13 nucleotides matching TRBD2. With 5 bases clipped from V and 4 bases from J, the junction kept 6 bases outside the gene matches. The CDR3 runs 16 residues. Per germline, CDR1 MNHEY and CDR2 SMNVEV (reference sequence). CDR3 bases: TGTGCCAGCAGTAAACTAGCGGGGGGGCCGTCAGATACGCAGTATTTT. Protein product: CASSKLAGGPSDTQYF.

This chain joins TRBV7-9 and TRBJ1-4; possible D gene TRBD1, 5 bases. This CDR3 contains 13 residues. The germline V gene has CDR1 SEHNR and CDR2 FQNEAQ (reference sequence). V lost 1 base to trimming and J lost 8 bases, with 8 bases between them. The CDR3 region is CASSLVGEEKLFF. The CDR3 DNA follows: TGTGCCAGCAGCTTAGTAGGGGAGGAAAAACTGTTTTTT.

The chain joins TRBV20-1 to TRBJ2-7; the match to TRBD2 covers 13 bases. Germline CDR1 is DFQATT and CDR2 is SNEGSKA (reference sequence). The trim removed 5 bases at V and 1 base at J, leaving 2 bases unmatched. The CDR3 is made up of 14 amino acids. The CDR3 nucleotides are TGCAGTGCTTCGACTAGCGGGGGGTCCTACGAGCAGTACTTC. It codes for CSASTSGGSYEQYF.

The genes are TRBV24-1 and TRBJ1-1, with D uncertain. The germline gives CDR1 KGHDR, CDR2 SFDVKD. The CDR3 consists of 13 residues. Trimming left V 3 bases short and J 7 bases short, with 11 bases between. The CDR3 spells CATSDQVGLEAFF. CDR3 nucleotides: TGTGCCACCAGTGATCAAGTAGGGCTTGAAGCTTTCTTT.